The 25 T cell receptor beta chains listed next were all sequenced from one sample in a study of blood T cell repertoires in COVID-19. The table came from immunoSEQ multiplex PCR; TCRdb's copy has only in-frame clones and leaves some out. The sample carries 35,000 to 45,000 clones, just over 85% recorded once. Sequencing was carried out using peripheral blood. The source of these receptors is a man aged 70-80 years with acute or convalescent COVID-19.

This clone was counted a single time. The rearrangement links TRBV4-3 to TRBJ2-3; TRBD2 agrees at 8 bases. The CDR3 has 14 amino acids. V dropped 4 bases and J dropped 6; count of bases not matched to a gene: 6. Per the germline V gene, CDR1 is LGHNA and CDR2 is YSLEER. The CDR3 DNA reads TGCGCCAGCAGCCCGGGACTAGTTACGGATACGCAGTATTTT. Its protein is CASSPGLVTDTQYF.

The V and J genes are TRBV7-2 and TRBJ2-7; 9 bases are shared with TRBD2. The germline CDR1 and CDR2 sequences are SGHTA and FQGNSA. CDR3 size: 15 residues. The V and J ends lost 3 bases and 0 bases, in that order; junction bases with no gene match: 3. CDR3 in amino acids: CASSFSGGSSYEQYF. CDR3 nucleotide sequence: TGTGCCAGCAGCTTTAGCGGGGGCAGCTCCTACGAGCAGTACTTC.

V usage is TRBV18 and J usage is TRBJ1-5, with no clear D. Trimming removed 1 base at V and 2 bases at J, with 9 bases between. There are 15 residues in the CDR3. CDR1 is KGHSH, CDR2 LQKENI, per germline. DNA of the CDR3: TGTGCCAGCTCACCACTGGCGGGAGGCAATCAGCCCCAGCATTTT. This translates into CASSPLAGGNQPQHF. The full variable domain, in which reference TRBV18 and TRBJ1-5 provide the parts outside the CDR3, is NAGVMQNPRHLVRRRGQEARLRCSPMKGHSHVYWYRQLPEEGLKFMVYLQKENIIDESGMPKERFSAEFPKEGPSILRIQQVVRGDSAAYFCASSPLAGGNQPQHFGDGTRLSIL.

The chain recombines TRBV6-4 with TRBJ2-7, with 7 bases identical to TRBD1. The CDR3 covers 18 residues. Germline V CDR1 and CDR2: MRHNA, SNTAGT. The trim removed 2 bases at V and 0 bases at J, leaving 13 bases unmatched. The DNA of the CDR3 is TGTGCCAGCAGTGACCCCAACCCGGACAGGCCCCACTCCTACGAGCAGTACTTC. Translated: CASSDPNPDRPHSYEQYF.

The chain joins TRBV7-2 to TRBJ1-1; tentatively, D is TRBD1 (6 bases). The V end lost 5 bases, the J end lost 5 bases, and 15 bases lay between the germline ends. This CDR3 contains 14 residues. Germline-derived CDR1 and CDR2 are SGHTA and FQGNSA. Here the CDR3 DNA reads TGTGCCAGCAGCCCACAGGGACGTAGGACTGAAGCTTTCTTT. This gives the protein CASSPQGRRTEAFF.

This chain joins TRBV3-1 (or the pseudogene TRBV3-2) and TRBJ1-1, with D perhaps matching TRBD1 (5 bases). The V end lost 5 bases, the J end lost 5 bases, and 12 bases lay between the germline ends. The CDR3 is 13 amino acids. Germline V gene data show CDR1 as LGHDT and CDR2 as YNNKEL (reference sequence). The CDR3 loop reads CASSSEGRTEAFF. The DNA of the CDR3 is TGTGCCAGCAGCTCGGAGGGGAGGACTGAAGCTTTCTTT.

The gene calls are TRBV12-3 or TRBV12-4 and TRBJ1-2, with 8 bases fitting TRBD1. The CDR3 contains 11 residues. Trimming cost V 5 bases and J 13 bases; bases outside gene matches: 6. In DNA, the CDR3 is TGTGCCAGCAGTGAGGGACAGGTGTCCACCTTC. It translates to CASSEGQVSTF.

This chain's CDR3 is CASSRLNSEQYF. For the CDR3, the DNA is TGTGCCAGCAGTCGACTGAACTCCGAGCAGTACTTC. This chain uses TRBV6-6 with TRBJ2-7, with D hard to call. The V and J ends lost 5 bases and 6 bases respectively, with 11 bases between them. Germline CDR1 reads MNHNY; CDR2 reads SVGAGI (reference sequence). The CDR3 length is 12 residues.

The chain combines TRBV10-3 with TRBJ1-1; D might be TRBD1 (5 bases). The V and J ends lost 7 bases and 1 base respectively, with 10 bases between them. This CDR3 spans 13 amino acids. Germline lookup yields CDR1 ENHRY and CDR2 SYGVKD. The CDR3, as DNA: TGTGCCATCATCGGGCAGGGGAACACTGAAGCTTTCTTT. Amino acid sequence: CAIIGQGNTEAFF.

V and J are TRBV2 and TRBJ2-1, with D uncertain. The CDR3 is 12 amino acids. V lost 6 bases and J 9 bases, leaving 12 bases between the germline ends. CDR1 SNHLY and CDR2 FYNNEI come from the germline V gene. CDR3 coding DNA: TGTGCCAGCAGGTTGTGGGCCCGTGAGCAGTTCTTC. Its translation: CASRLWAREQFF.

The genes are TRBV7-2 and TRBJ1-1; D not resolved. The germline V and J ends were trimmed by 1 base and 4 bases, with 13 bases remaining between them. CDR3 length equals 15 residues. The V gene's germline CDR1 is SGHTA and CDR2 FQGNSA. CDR3 sequence (DNA): TGTGCCAGCAGCTTAGGTCTCAGGTCAGGCACTGAAGCTTTCTTT. Amino acids: CASSLGLRSGTEAFF.

This rearrangement joins TRBV6-2 or TRBV6-3 to TRBJ2-2; a possible D gene is TRBD2 (5 bases). CDR1 is MNHEY, CDR2 SVGEGT, per germline. The CDR3 totals 16 residues. Trimming removed 2 bases at V and 2 bases at J, with 12 bases between. CDR3 coding DNA: TGTGCCAGCAGTTACGAGGGTCGGGTTAACACCGGGGAGCTGTTTTTT. Translation gives CASSYEGRVNTGELFF.

This clone was seen more than once but under ten times. V gene TRBV28 combines with J gene TRBJ1-5; no clear D. Germline assignment: CDR1 MDHEN and CDR2 SYDVKM. CDR3 length: 12 amino acids. Trimming removed 10 bases from V and 4 bases from J, with 11 bases in between. CDR3 nucleotides: TGTGCCACCAAGGAGAGGAATCAGCCCCAGCATTTT. This gives the protein CATKERNQPQHF.

The rearrangement links TRBV5-8 to TRBJ1-1; 10 bases agree with TRBD1. V lost 3 bases to trimming and J lost 3 bases; unmatched junction nucleotides: 8. Per the germline V gene, CDR1 is SGHTS and CDR2 is YDEGEE. The CDR3 loop spans 16 amino acids. The CDR3: CASSSTGGRADTEAFF. The CDR3 region has the DNA TGTGCCAGCAGCTCGACAGGGGGCCGGGCGGACACTGAAGCTTTCTTT.

The chain couples TRBV5-1 to TRBJ1-4; TRBD1 matches at 10 bases. The CDR3 is 15 amino acids. V lost 5 bases, J lost 8 bases, and 9 bases stayed unmatched. Germline CDR1 SGHRS, CDR2 YFSETQ. DNA for the CDR3: TGCGCCAGCAGAGCGCCGGGACAGGGGCTCGAAAAACTGTTTTTT. It codes for CASRAPGQGLEKLFF. Full variable domain (rest looked up from reference TRBV5-1 and TRBJ1-4): KAGVTQTPRYLIKTRGQQVTLSCSPISGHRSVSWYQQTPGQGLQFLFEYFSETQRNKGNFPGRFSGRQFSNSRSEMNVSTLELGDSALYLCASRAPGQGLEKLFFGSGTQLSVL.

This clone was seen only once. This rearrangement joins TRBV10-1 to TRBJ1-1; weak D call: TRBD1 (6 bases). The V end lost 2 bases, the J end lost 3 bases, and 10 bases lay between the germline ends. This CDR3 is built from 14 residues. Per germline, CDR1 WNHNN and CDR2 SYGVQD (reference sequence). CDR3 amino acids: CASSEQGPYTEAFF. CDR3 coding DNA: TGCGCCAGCAGTGAGCAGGGGCCATACACTGAAGCTTTCTTT.

This chain joins TRBV18 and TRBJ1-4; D gene uncertain. The germline V and J ends were trimmed by 0 bases and 5 bases, with 19 bases remaining between them. This CDR3 is built from 18 residues. Germline V gives CDR1 KGHSH, CDR2 LQKENI. The CDR3 sequence: CASSPPKPPGGRNEKLFF. DNA of the CDR3: TGTGCCAGCTCACCACCAAAGCCCCCGGGAGGGAGGAATGAAAAACTGTTTTTT.

The CDR3 DNA reads as TGTGCCAGCAGCTTAGAAGGGGATTACTATGGCTACACCTTC. Translating it yields CASSLEGDYYGYTF. The chain links TRBV7-8 to TRBJ1-2, with D possibly TRBD1 on 5 matching bases. Germline lookup yields CDR1 SGHVS and CDR2 FQNEAQ. Trimming took off 1 base at V and 3 bases at J, with 9 bases between the two ends. The length of the CDR3 is 14 residues.

The V call is TRBV4-3, the J call TRBJ1-1, with a tentative D call TRBD1 (6 bases). This CDR3 region has 15 residues. The germline V gene encodes CDR1 LGHNA and CDR2 YSLEER. The V gene lost 0 bases and the J gene lost 3 bases, with 11 bases spanning the gap. In DNA, the CDR3 is TGCGCCAGCAGCCAAGATGGGGGGGCATACACTGAAGCTTTCTTT. Residues: CASSQDGGAYTEAFF.

This clone was detected only a few times. V usage is TRBV5-8 and J usage is TRBJ1-5; D is perhaps TRBD1 (5 bases). The germline gives CDR1 SGHTS, CDR2 YDEGEE. This CDR3 is 16 amino acids long. Trimming stripped 1 base from V and 6 bases from J, with 17 bases between. The CDR3 DNA reads as TGTGCCAGCAGCTTGTTACGGGGGGAAACGGGTCAGCCCCAGCATTTT. It codes for CASSLLRGETGQPQHF.

V and J are TRBV7-9 and TRBJ1-1; a weak D match, TRBD1 (5 bases). Germline lookup yields CDR1 SEHNR and CDR2 FQNEAQ (reference sequence). The CDR3 is 13 amino acids. V was clipped by 5 bases and J by 6 bases, with 13 bases between them. CDR3 protein: CASSIQGYAEAFF. For the CDR3, the DNA is TGTGCCAGCAGCATCCAGGGCTACGCTGAAGCTTTCTTT. The full variable domain, completed using reference TRBV7-9 and TRBJ1-1, is DTGVSQNPRHKITKRGQNVTFRCDPISEHNRLYWYRQTLGQGPEFLTYFQNEAQLEKSRLLSDRFSAERPKGSFSTLEIQRTEQGDSAMYLCASSIQGYAEAFFGQGTRLTVV.

The V gene is TRBV20-1, the J gene TRBJ2-7; tentatively, D is TRBD2 (6 bases). V was pared by 7 bases and J by 1 base, with 8 bases between. The CDR3 covers 11 residues. Germline V gene data show CDR1 as DFQATT and CDR2 as SNEGSKA (reference sequence). Here the CDR3 reads CSGGGSYEQYF. For the CDR3, the DNA is TGCAGTGGTGGAGGGTCCTACGAGCAGTACTTC.

The chain carries TRBV21-1 and TRBJ2-2; the table names TRBD1, a call not compared with the DNA. TRBV21-1 is deemed a pseudogene. The CDR3 runs to 17 residues. The CDR3 here is CASSKAHGAEGTGELFF. The CDR3 nucleotides are TGTGCCAGCAGCAAAGCGCATGGGGCAGAAGGCACCGGGGAGCTGTTTTTT.

The chain uses TRBV2 and TRBJ2-6; 9 bases agree with TRBD1. Germline lookup yields CDR1 SNHLY and CDR2 FYNNEI. V lost 7 bases to trimming and J lost 0 bases; unmatched junction nucleotides: 7. CDR3 size: 17 residues. The CDR3 protein is CASKPGQGLSGANVLTF. CDR3 sequence (DNA): TGTGCCAGCAAGCCGGGACAGGGACTCTCTGGGGCCAACGTCCTGACTTTC.

This clone has just a few counts. The genes are TRBV6-5 and TRBJ2-7; maybe TRBD2 (5 bases). The CDR3 spans 13 residues. Trimming pared 6 bases from V and 3 bases from J, leaving 12 bases between. Germline assignment: CDR1 MNHEY and CDR2 SVGAGI. The CDR3 sequence: CASREGGIYEQYF. The CDR3 DNA sequence: TGTGCCAGCAGAGAGGGCGGAATCTACGAGCAGTACTTC.